This entry lists 21 T cell receptor beta chains sequenced from one sample in a study of identical twins. In TCRdb, the 5' RACE reads were re-called with MiXCR into one record per CDR3 protein. The sample lists 150,000 or so distinct CDR3 sequences; roughly 3.5% were seen once. Sequencing input: memory T cells sorted from blood. Receptor source: a man younger than 30 in good health.

This clonotype was detected a few times. The chain uses TRBV7-2 and TRBJ2-3; 9 bases are shared with TRBD2. The CDR3 is made up of 16 amino acids. The V gene end was trimmed by 1 base and the J gene end by 6 bases; junction bases not matched to a gene: 8. Germline lookup yields CDR1 SGHTA and CDR2 FQGNSA. The CDR3 sequence: CASSLEGGRASDTQYF. The CDR3 DNA is TGTGCCAGCAGCTTAGAGGGCGGGAGGGCCAGCGATACGCAGTATTTT.

At least ten counts were recorded for this clonotype. V and J are TRBV7-8 and TRBJ2-1; possible D gene TRBD2, 6 bases. CDR1 and CDR2 from the germline V gene are SGHVS and FQNEAQ. This CDR3 has 18 residues. V was cut by 1 base and J by 5 bases, with 21 bases left in between. DNA for the CDR3: TGTGCCAGCAGCTTAGGGGGGTTTGGCGGGACGGCAAACAATGAGCAGTTCTTC. Translating it yields CASSLGGFGGTANNEQFF.

This clonotype was seen at least ten times. The chain couples TRBV5-1 to TRBJ2-3; TRBD2 matches 9 bases. This CDR3 spans 19 amino acids. With 0 bases clipped from V and 1 base from J, the junction kept 12 bases outside the gene matches. CDR1 is SGHRS, CDR2 YFSETQ, per germline. CDR3 nucleotide sequence: TGCGCCAGCAGCTTGGATCCAGCGGGAGGCCCCCAGGGCACAGATACGCAGTATTTT. Translation gives CASSLDPAGGPQGTDTQYF.

This clonotype appeared many times. The J gene is TRBJ2-1, the V gene TRBV12-3 or TRBV12-4; D might be TRBD2 (6 bases). The CDR3 totals 13 residues. Trimming left V 4 bases short and J 6 bases short, with 10 bases between. The CDR3 loop reads CASSSGLGNEQFF. The CDR3 DNA sequence: TGTGCCAGCAGTTCGGGACTCGGCAATGAGCAGTTCTTC.

This clonotype was observed many times. The junction departs from the called germline gene at one end, perhaps through a read error. The chain couples TRBV12-3 or TRBV12-4 to TRBJ2-4, with 8 bases that match TRBD2. This CDR3 is built from 11 residues. The CDR3 loop is CASGAGGGRTF. CDR3 in DNA: TGTGCCAGCGGGGCCGGGGGGGGGCGAACCTTC.

The chain combines TRBV21-1 with TRBJ2-7; TRBD2, the D gene given by the table, was not confirmed from the DNA. TRBV21-1 is a pseudogene. CDR3 length: 17 amino acids. The chain's CDR3 is CASSRKKREEKAYEQYV. The DNA of the CDR3 is TGTGCCAGCAGCAGAAAAAAGCGGGAGGAAAAAGCCTACGAGCAGTACGTC.

This clonotype was seen at least ten times. CDR3 sequence (DNA): TGTGCCAGCAGCTGGACCGTTAGCACAGATACGCAGTATTTT. Translated: CASSWTVSTDTQYF. This chain uses TRBV7-2 with TRBJ2-3; no firm D call. Germline CDR1 reads SGHTA; CDR2 reads FQGNSA. The CDR3 contains 14 residues. The germline V and J ends were trimmed by 4 bases and 0 bases, with 8 bases remaining between them.

The V gene is TRBV11-3, the J gene TRBJ2-3; TRBD2 agrees at 8 bases. V lost 1 base, J lost 2 bases, and 5 bases stayed unmatched. This CDR3 region has 16 residues. Germline assignment: CDR1 SGHNT and CDR2 YENEEA. The DNA of the CDR3 is TGTGCCAGCAGCTTAGCGGCGGGAGGACTCACAGATACGCAGTATTTT. This encodes CASSLAAGGLTDTQYF. Drawing the rest from reference TRBV11-3 and TRBJ2-3, the complete variable domain is EAGVVQSPRYKIIEKKQPVAFWCNPISGHNTLYWYLQNLGQGPELLIRYENEEAVDDSQLPKDRFSAERLKGVDSTLKIQPAELGDSAVYLCASSLAAGGLTDTQYFGPGTRLTVL.

The sample holds many counts of this clonotype. J is TRBJ2-4 and V is TRBV5-1; perhaps TRBD1 as D (6 bases). With 1 base removed from V and 2 bases from J, the gap between germline ends came to 16 bases. This CDR3 has 17 amino acids. Germline values: CDR1 SGHRS, CDR2 YFSETQ. The CDR3 sequence: CASSLRGLGASKNIQYF. The CDR3 nucleotides are TGCGCCAGCAGCTTGAGAGGTTTGGGGGCTTCCAAAAACATTCAGTACTTC.

At least ten counts were recorded for this clonotype. The V gene is TRBV12-3 or TRBV12-4, the J gene TRBJ2-3; 9 bases are a match to TRBD2. The V gene end was trimmed by 6 bases and the J gene end by 5 bases; junction bases not matched to a gene: 15. The CDR3 sequence is 17 residues long. The CDR3 spells CASSEVGLARKLDTQYF. For the CDR3, the DNA is TGTGCCAGCAGCGAGGTCGGACTAGCGAGAAAGTTAGATACGCAGTATTTT.

This clonotype was seen a handful of times. The chain carries TRBV18 and TRBJ2-1; D not resolved. The CDR3 spans 17 residues. Germline CDR1 KGHSH, CDR2 LQKENI. V lost 0 bases, J lost 3 bases, and 15 bases lay in between. The CDR3 loop is CASSPPLGSRGYNEQFF. The DNA for the CDR3 is TGTGCCAGCTCACCACCGCTGGGCTCACGAGGCTACAATGAGCAGTTCTTC.

This clonotype was detected ten times or more. The gene calls are TRBV27 and TRBJ2-7; perhaps TRBD2 as D (6 bases). The CDR3 runs 14 residues. Germline V lookup: CDR1 MNHEY, CDR2 SMNVEV (reference sequence). The germline V and J ends were trimmed by 7 bases and 2 bases, with 15 bases remaining between them. For the CDR3, the DNA is TGTGCCAGCAAACCCGGCGGAGGGGCCTACGAGCAGTACTTC. This translates into CASKPGGGAYEQYF.

This clonotype was counted many times. This chain joins TRBV7-9 and TRBJ2-5; TRBD2 is a possible D gene (6 bases). V dropped 4 bases and J dropped 0 bases, with 12 bases sitting between them. From germline, CDR1 is SEHNR and CDR2 FQNEAQ (reference sequence). This CDR3 has 15 amino acids. As DNA, the CDR3 is TGTGCCAGCAGCTCGGGGACTGTTTACCAAGAGACCCAGTACTTC. Translated: CASSSGTVYQETQYF.

This clonotype was observed at least ten times. The genes are TRBV20-1 and TRBJ1-4; a possible D gene is TRBD1 (5 bases). The CDR3 is 16 residues long. Germline V gene sequence: CDR1 DFQATT, CDR2 SNEGSKA (reference sequence). V was cut by 6 bases and J by 4 bases, with 21 bases left in between. The CDR3 nucleotides are TGCAGTGCCACAGAAACCTGGACAAGGGGTAATGAAAAACTGTTTTTT. Translated: CSATETWTRGNEKLFF.

This clonotype showed up many times. The V and J genes are TRBV11-2 and TRBJ1-6; D is perhaps TRBD1 (5 bases). Per the germline V gene, CDR1 is SGHAT and CDR2 is FQNNGV. The CDR3 sequence is 13 residues long. The V end was cut by 3 bases, the J end by 10 bases, with 10 bases between. The CDR3 reads CASSLVGTSPLHF. CDR3 DNA: TGTGCCAGCAGCTTGGTTGGGACCTCACCCCTCCACTTT. Combining the CDR3 with reference TRBV11-2 and TRBJ1-6 gives the whole variable domain EAGVAQSPRYKIIEKRQSVAFWCNPISGHATLYWYQQILGQGPKLLIQFQNNGVVDDSQLPKDRFSAERLKGVDSTLKIQPAKLEDSAVYLCASSLVGTSPLHFGNGTRLTVT.

This clonotype occurred a few times. The chain has TRBV20-1 and TRBJ2-5; D is possibly TRBD1 or TRBD2 (5 bases each). This CDR3 contains 11 residues. Trimming pared 5 bases from V and 5 bases from J, leaving 9 bases between. Germline values: CDR1 DFQATT, CDR2 SNEGSKA (reference sequence). The DNA of the CDR3 is TGCAGTGCTCCCGAGGGGGAGACCCAGTACTTC. It yields the protein CSAPEGETQYF.

This clonotype was seen many times. The V and J genes are TRBV12-5 and TRBJ2-1; TRBD2 agrees at 10 bases. CDR3 length equals 14 residues. Per germline, CDR1 LGHNT and CDR2 FRNRAP. V shed 6 bases and J 5 bases; nucleotides not matched to a gene: 4. The CDR3, as DNA: TGTGCTAGTGGACTTGGACTAGCGGACAATGAGCAGTTCTTC. Translated: CASGLGLADNEQFF.

This clonotype appeared many times. The V gene is TRBV30, the J gene TRBJ1-4; TRBD1 is a possible D gene (5 bases). Deletions cut 5 bases from V and 0 bases from J, with 10 bases between. Germline V gene lookup returns CDR1 GTSNPN and CDR2 SVGIG (reference sequence). CDR3 length equals 14 residues. DNA for the CDR3: TGTGCCTGGCAGGGAATAACAACTAATGAAAAACTGTTTTTT. This sequence encodes CAWQGITTNEKLFF.

This clonotype has at least ten counts. This chain joins TRBV3-1 and TRBJ2-7, with a tentative D call TRBD2 (5 bases). The germline gives CDR1 LGHDT, CDR2 YNNKEL (reference sequence). The V end lost 4 bases, the J end lost 5 bases, and 12 bases lay between the germline ends. The CDR3 has 13 residues. The CDR3, as DNA: TGTGCCAGCAGCCCCCACCCCGGGAACGAGCAGTACTTC. Residues: CASSPHPGNEQYF.

V and J are TRBV5-6 and TRBJ2-2, with 11 bases lining up with TRBD2. There are 16 residues in the CDR3. The V gene end was trimmed by 1 base and the J gene end by 5 bases; junction bases not matched to a gene: 4. Germline V CDR1 and CDR2: SGHDT, YYEEEE. The CDR3 loop reads CASSLFRTSGTGELFF. The CDR3 nucleotides read TGTGCCAGCAGCTTGTTTAGGACTAGCGGGACCGGGGAGCTGTTTTTT.

The gene calls are TRBV5-1 and TRBJ2-3; 10 nucleotides agree with TRBD2. The CDR3 totals 16 residues. J gave up 0 bases and V 4 bases, and 5 bases lay outside the gene matches. Germline V gene sequence: CDR1 SGHRS, CDR2 YFSETQ. CDR3 sequence: CASSPGLAESTDTQYF. The CDR3 DNA follows: TGCGCCAGCAGCCCCGGACTAGCGGAGAGCACAGATACGCAGTATTTT.